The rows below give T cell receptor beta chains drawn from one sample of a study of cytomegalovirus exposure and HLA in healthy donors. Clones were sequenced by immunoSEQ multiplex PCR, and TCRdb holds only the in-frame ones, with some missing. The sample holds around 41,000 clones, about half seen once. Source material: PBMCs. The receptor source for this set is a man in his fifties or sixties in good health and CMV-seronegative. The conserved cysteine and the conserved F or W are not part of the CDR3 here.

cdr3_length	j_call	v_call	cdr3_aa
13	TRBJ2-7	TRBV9	ASSVDLGGSYEQY
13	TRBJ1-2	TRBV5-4	ASSWTGGRKSGYT
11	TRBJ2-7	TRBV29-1	SVGGGSTYEQY
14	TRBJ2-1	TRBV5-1	ASSWYSGRIVNEQF
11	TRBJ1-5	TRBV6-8	ASRIRQEQPQH
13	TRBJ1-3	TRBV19	ASGTALFSGNTIY
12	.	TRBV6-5	ASSPGTSGYEQY
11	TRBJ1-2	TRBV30	AWKASGNYGYT
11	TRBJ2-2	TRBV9	ASSVPQTGELF
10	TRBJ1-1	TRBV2	ASSGGPAEAF
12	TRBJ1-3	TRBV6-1	ASSGQGIWNTIY
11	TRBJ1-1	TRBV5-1	ASSFQGNTEAF
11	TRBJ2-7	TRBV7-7	ASSLNLAGEQY
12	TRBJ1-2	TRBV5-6	ASSKSTATGGYT
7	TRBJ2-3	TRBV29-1	SVQDTQY
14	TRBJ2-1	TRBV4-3	ASSQRTGSSYNEQF
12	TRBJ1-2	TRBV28	ASSLDWREGGYT
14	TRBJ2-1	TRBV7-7	ASSSLAGGAFNEQF
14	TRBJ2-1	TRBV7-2	ASSLVVQAAGSEQF
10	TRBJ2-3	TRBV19	ASSMTAGTQY
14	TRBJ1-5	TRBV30	AWSVEGGPRNQPQH
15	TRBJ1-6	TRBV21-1	ASSKEGGSPYNSPLH
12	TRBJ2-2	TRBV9	ASSVQGNTGELF
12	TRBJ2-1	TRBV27	ASRRGGPNNEQF
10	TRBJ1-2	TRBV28	ASRWPNYGYT
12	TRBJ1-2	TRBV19	ASSLRGGGYGYT
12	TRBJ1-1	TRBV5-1	ASSLGEGSTEAF
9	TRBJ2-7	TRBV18	ASSSGWEQY
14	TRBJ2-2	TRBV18	ASSYGARTGPGELF
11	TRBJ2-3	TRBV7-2	ASSVNLRGLQY
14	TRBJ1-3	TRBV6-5	ASSYNIQNSGNTIY
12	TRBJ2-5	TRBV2	ASSGQTGQETQY
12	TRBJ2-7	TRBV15	ATSRDWSGYEQY
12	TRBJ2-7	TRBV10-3	AISDPTGRNEQY
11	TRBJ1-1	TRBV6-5	ASSLQASAEAF
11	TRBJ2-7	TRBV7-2	ASSTRTGWEQY
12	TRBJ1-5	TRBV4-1	ASSQGQANQPQH
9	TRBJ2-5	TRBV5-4	ASSREETQY
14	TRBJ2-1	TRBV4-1	ASSQGTGGAYNEQF
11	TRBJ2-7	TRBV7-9	ASSYDKGGEQY
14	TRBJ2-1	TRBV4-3	ASSQGAQGAYNEQF
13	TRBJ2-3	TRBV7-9	ASSPTSVYTDTQY
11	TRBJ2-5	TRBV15	ATSGQGAETQY